These 7 T cell receptor beta chains originate from one sample sequenced in a study of T cells in Graves' hyperthyroidism and ophthalmopathy. RNA transcripts served as the template for amplifying TCR beta CDR3 regions. When the TCR CDR3 underwent first-round RT-PCR, the HTBI primer set was used. From the multiplex PCR reads, TCRdb called clonotypes with MiXCR, one entry per CDR3 protein. The data contain more than 95,000 distinct CDR3 sequences, roughly 47% of them singletons. Sample: blood. The receptors were gathered from a man aged 40-49 years with Graves' hyperthyroidism.

This clonotype was seen repeatedly, ten times or more. The chain carries TRBV5-1 and TRBJ1-2, with D possibly being TRBD1 (5 bases). The CDR3 contains 13 residues. Between the trimmed V and J ends, which lost 3 bases and 3 bases, there was a span of 9 bases. CDR1 is SGHRS and CDR2 is YFSETQ in the germline V gene. The CDR3, as DNA: TGCGCCAGCAGCTCTCCGGGGCACTATGGCTACACCTTC. Translated, it gives CASSSPGHYGYTF.

Many counts were recorded for this clonotype. The V gene is TRBV7-2, the J gene TRBJ2-1; D is undetermined. Trimming took off 6 bases at V and 10 bases at J, with 10 bases between the two ends. The CDR3 is 11 amino acids. Germline assignment: CDR1 SGHTA and CDR2 FQGNSA. The CDR3 DNA is TGTGCCAGCAGTTTTCAGGCCGAGCAGTTCTTC. Its translation: CASSFQAEQFF.

This clonotype was found many times. Germline is not matched at one junction end, which may reflect a read error. This sequence joins TRBV7-2 and TRBJ2-1; 7 bases are shared with TRBD2. Germline CDR1 and CDR2: SGHTA and FQGNSA. The CDR3 spans 12 residues. CDR3 sequence (DNA): TGTGCCAGCAGCTTAGCGGGGACTATAGAATCCTTC. It codes for CASSLAGTIESF.

V and J are TRBV6-5 and TRBJ2-2, with 10 bases fitting TRBD1. The germline V gene encodes CDR1 MNHEY and CDR2 SVGAGI. This CDR3 is built from 16 residues. Trimming at V came to 5 bases and at J to 4 bases, leaving 7 bases not matched to a gene. The CDR3 DNA reads TGTGCCAGCAGTGCCCAGAGGACAGGGGGCACCGGGGAGCTGTTTTTT. This translates into CASSAQRTGGTGELFF.

This clonotype appeared a few times. A clone one base away is much larger, so this may be a read error. V usage is TRBV6-4 and J usage is TRBJ2-7; no clear D. Trimming pared 8 bases from V and 5 bases from J, leaving 13 bases between. CDR3 length equals 12 residues. The germline CDR1 and CDR2 sequences are MRHNA and SNTAGT. The DNA for the CDR3 is TGTGCCAGCGGCTGCGCCGTCAACGAGCAGTACTTC. This sequence encodes CASGCAVNEQYF.

As regards this clonotype: Given the absence of the conserved phenylalanine or tryptophan at the CDR3 end, a read error is likely. The V and J genes are TRBV5-1 and TRBJ1-1, with 8 bases matching TRBD1. J was trimmed by 5 bases and V by 4 bases; bases with no gene match: 7. The CDR3 is 14 amino acids. Germline CDR1 SGHRS, CDR2 YFSETQ. In DNA, the CDR3 is TGCGCCAGCAGCCCCGACAGGGGACGGACTGAAGCTTTCCTT. Residues: CASSPDRGRTEAFL.

CDR3 DNA sequence: TGCAGCGTTGCAGATCTGAACACTGAAGCTTTCTTT. This sequence encodes CSVADLNTEAFF. This sequence joins TRBV29-1 and TRBJ1-1; D remains unclear. This CDR3 comprises 12 residues. Trimming stripped 4 bases from V and 0 bases from J, with 6 bases between. Germline CDR1 and CDR2: SQVTM and ANQGSEA.